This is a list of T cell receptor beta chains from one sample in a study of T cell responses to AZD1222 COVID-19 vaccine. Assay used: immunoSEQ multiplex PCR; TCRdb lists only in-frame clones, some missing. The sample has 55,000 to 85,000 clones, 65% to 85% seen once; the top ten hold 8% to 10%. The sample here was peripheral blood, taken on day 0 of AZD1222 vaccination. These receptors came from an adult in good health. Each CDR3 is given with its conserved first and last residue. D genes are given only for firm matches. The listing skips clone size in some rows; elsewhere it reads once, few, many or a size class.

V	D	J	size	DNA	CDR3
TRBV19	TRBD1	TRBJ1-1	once	TGTGCCAGTAGCCGACAGGGGCTTATGAACACTGAAGCTTTCTTT	CASSRQGLMNTEAFF
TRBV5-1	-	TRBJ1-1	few	TGCGCCAGCAACTCCCCTAGCAACACTGAAGCTTTCTTT	CASNSPSNTEAFF
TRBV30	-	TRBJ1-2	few	TGTGCCTGGAATAGTCTTCGTAACTATGGCTACACCTTC	CAWNSLRNYGYTF
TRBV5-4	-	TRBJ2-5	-	TGTGCCAGCAGCTTCTTTGGACTCCATCCGTCCCAGTACTTC	CASSFFGLHPSQYF
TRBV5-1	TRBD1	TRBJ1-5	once	TGCGCCAGCAGCGAAGGGACAGGGGGTCAGCCCCAGCATTTT	CASSEGTGGQPQHF
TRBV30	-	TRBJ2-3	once	TGTGCCTGGAGTGTACTTGGGGGGTCTCGCACAGATACGCAGTATTTT	CAWSVLGGSRTDTQYF
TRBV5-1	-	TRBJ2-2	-	TGCGCCAGCAGCTTTGTCGGGACCGGGGAGCTGTTTTTT	CASSFVGTGELFF
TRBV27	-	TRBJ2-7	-	TGTGCCAGCAGTCCCCTAACCGACAGGTCTGGGGGGGAGCAGTACTTC	CASSPLTDRSGGEQYF
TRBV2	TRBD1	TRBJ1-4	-	TGTGCCAGCAGCTCTGACAGGGGCAGTGATGAAAAACTGTTTTTT	CASSSDRGSDEKLFF
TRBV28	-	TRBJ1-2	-	TGTGCCAGCAGTTTTGTTGGACCCAAGGAATATGGCTACACCTTC	CASSFVGPKEYGYTF
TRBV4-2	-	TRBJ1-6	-	TGTGCCAGCAGCCTTGTCGGTGGGGGAAATTCACCCCTCCACTTT	CASSLVGGGNSPLHF
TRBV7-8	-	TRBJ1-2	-	TGTGCCAGCAGCTCCCGGGTCGACTATGGCTACACCTTC	CASSSRVDYGYTF
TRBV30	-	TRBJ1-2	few	TGTGCCTGGAGTGTAGAGGCAAACTATGGCTACACCTTC	CAWSVEANYGYTF
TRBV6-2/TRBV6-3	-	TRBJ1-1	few	TGTGCCAGCAGTCCACAGGGAAACACTGAAGCTTTCTTT	CASSPQGNTEAFF
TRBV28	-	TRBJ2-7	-	TGTGCCAGCACCAATGCCGCGGGGGCGGGCAACGAGCAGTACTTC	CASTNAAGAGNEQYF
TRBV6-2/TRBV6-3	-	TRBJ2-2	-	TGTGCCAGCAGTCCACAGGTCTTGTGGACCGGGGAGCTGTTTTTT	CASSPQVLWTGELFF
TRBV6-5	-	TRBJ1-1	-	TGTGCCAGCAGCCCCTCCTGGGCGTTTAACACTGAAGCTTTCTTT	CASSPSWAFNTEAFF
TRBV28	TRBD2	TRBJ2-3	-	TGTGCCAGCAGTTTCCTCTGGACTAGCGGGGGCCTCAGCACAGATACGCAGTATTTT	CASSFLWTSGGLSTDTQYF
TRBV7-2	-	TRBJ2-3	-	TGTGCCAGCAGCTTAGGTAGGGGCACAGATACGCAGTATTTT	CASSLGRGTDTQYF
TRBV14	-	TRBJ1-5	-	TGTGCCAGCAGCCAAGAGAGAAGGGAGAGCAATCAGCCCCAGCATTTT	CASSQERRESNQPQHF
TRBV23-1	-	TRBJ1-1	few	TGCGCCAGCAGTCATGACGGACAGCCGAACACTGAAGCTTTCTTT	CASSHDGQPNTEAFF
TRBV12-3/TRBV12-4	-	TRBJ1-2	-	TGTGCCAGCAGTTTAGGACAGAGATATGGCTACACCTTC	CASSLGQRYGYTF
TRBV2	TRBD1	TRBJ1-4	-	TGTGCCAGCAGTGAAGTGACAGGGGGCGCGGGTGAAAAACTGTTTTTT	CASSEVTGGAGEKLFF
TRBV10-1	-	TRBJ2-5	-	TGCGCCAGCTCGGACTCCGGCGCTGGAACCCAGTACTTC	CASSDSGAGTQYF
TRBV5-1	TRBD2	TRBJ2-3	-	TGCGCCAGCAGCCCTGGACTAGCGGGGGGGATAGCAGATACGCAGTATTTT	CASSPGLAGGIADTQYF
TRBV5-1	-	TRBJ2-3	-	TGCGCCAGCACGGGGGATACGCAGTATTTT	CASTGDTQYF
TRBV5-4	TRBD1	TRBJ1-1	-	TGTGCCAGCAGCCCGGGGGGACAGGGAGGGACTGAAGCTTTCTTT	CASSPGGQGGTEAFF
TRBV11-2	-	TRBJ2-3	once	TGTGCCAGCAGCACGGGACCCACACGAGATACGCAGTATTTT	CASSTGPTRDTQYF
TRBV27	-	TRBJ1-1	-	TGTGCCAGCAGCCTTGGCACTGAAGCTTTCTTT	CASSLGTEAFF
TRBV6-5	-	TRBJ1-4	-	TGTGCCAGCAGTCCTTCTTTCTCCGAGACTGAAAAACTGTTTTTT	CASSPSFSETEKLFF
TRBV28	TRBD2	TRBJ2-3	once	TGTGCCAGCAGTTTGACTAGCGGCCTCACAGATACGCAGTATTTT	CASSLTSGLTDTQYF
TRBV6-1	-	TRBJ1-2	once	TGTGCCAGCAGTGAAGGGATTGCTGGCTACACCTTC	CASSEGIAGYTF
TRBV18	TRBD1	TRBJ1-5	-	TGTGCCAGCTCAGGCGACAGGGCCCAGCCCCAGCATTTT	CASSGDRAQPQHF
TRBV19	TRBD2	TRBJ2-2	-	TGTGCCAGTACCAGAGGACTAGCGGGTGGCTATAACACCGGGGAGCTGTTTTTT	CASTRGLAGGYNTGELFF
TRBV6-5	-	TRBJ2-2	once	TGTGCCAGCAGTTACTTCATCGGCGGGGAGCTGTTTTTT	CASSYFIGGELFF
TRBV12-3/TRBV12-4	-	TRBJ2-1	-	TGTGCCAGCGTTTACAGCGGGGAGCAGTTCTTC	CASVYSGEQFF
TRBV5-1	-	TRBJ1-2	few	TGCGCCAGCAGCTTGAATCCGATCGAGTTAGGTGGAGGCTACACCTTC	CASSLNPIELGGGYTF
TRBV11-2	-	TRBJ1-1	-	TGTGCCAGCAGCTTAGTATCTCTGGGGAACACTGAAGCTTTCTTT	CASSLVSLGNTEAFF
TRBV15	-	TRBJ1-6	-	TGTGCCACCAGCAGAGATGTGGGGGGAAATTCACCCCTCCACTTT	CATSRDVGGNSPLHF
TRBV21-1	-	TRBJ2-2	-	TGTGCCAGCAGCAAGGCGTCCAACAGGGGCACCGGGGAGCTGTTTTTT	CASSKASNRGTGELFF
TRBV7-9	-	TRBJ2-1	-	TGTGCCAGCAGCCCCCGAGGGGGGAGTCGTGTCTATGAGCAGTTCTTC	CASSPRGGSRVYEQFF
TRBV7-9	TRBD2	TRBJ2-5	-	TGTGCCAGCAGCTTAAGACTAGCGGGGGACCAAGAGACCCAGTACTTC	CASSLRLAGDQETQYF